This T cell receptor beta chain was sequenced during a study of cytomegalovirus exposure and HLA in healthy donors. V was clipped by 3 bases and J by 3 bases, with 10 bases between them. CDR1 is SGHTA and CDR2 is FQGNSA in the germline V gene. The CDR3 length is 14 residues. Concerning this clone itself: Antigen specificity is unknown.

Study results and caveats: A few CMV-associated chains were confirmed in vitro to be specific for CMV antigens. Using the classifier, cytomegalovirus status was reportedly diagnosed with high specificity and sensitivity. TCR clusters originating in the first cohort tended to co-occur in the roughly 120 validation repertoires, according to a later analysis.

Sequencing used immunoSEQ multiplex PCR; TCRdb keeps in-frame clones, though not all of them. The data contain hundreds of thousands of clones, approximately 84% of them seen just once; the ten biggest clones take up roughly 1.2%. The sequence derives from a woman under 40 in good health and CMV-seropositive. The chain joins TRBV7-2 to TRBJ2-3; the D gene is possibly TRBD1 (5 bases). Sequenced: PBMCs. The CDR3 DNA reads TGTGCCAGCAGCTTGTCCTCAGGGACAGATACGCAGTATTTT. This sequence encodes CASSLSSGTDTQYF. The variable domain in full, with the rest retrieved from reference TRBV7-2 and TRBJ2-3, is GAGVSQSPSNKVTEKGKDVELRCDPISGHTALYWYRQSLGQGLEFLIYFQGNSAPDKSGLPSDRFSAERTGGSVSTLTIQRTQQEDSAVYLCASSLSSGTDTQYFGPGTRLTVL.